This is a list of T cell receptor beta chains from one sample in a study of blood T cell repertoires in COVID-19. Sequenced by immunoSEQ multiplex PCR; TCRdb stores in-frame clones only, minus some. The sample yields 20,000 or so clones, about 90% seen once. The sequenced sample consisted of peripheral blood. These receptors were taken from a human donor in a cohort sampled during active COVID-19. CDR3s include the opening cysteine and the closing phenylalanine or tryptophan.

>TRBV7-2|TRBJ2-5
CASSLWTGLETQYF
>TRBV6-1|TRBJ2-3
CASSEKERVPQGWLTQYF
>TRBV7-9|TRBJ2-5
CATLRTGGEETQYF
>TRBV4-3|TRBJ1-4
CASSPGVGSNEKLFF
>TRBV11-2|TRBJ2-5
CASSLDLRGLAGGYRETQYF
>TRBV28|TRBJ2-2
CASSSVDSNTGELFF
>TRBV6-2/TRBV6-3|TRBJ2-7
CASSYSGLPEQYF
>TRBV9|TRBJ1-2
CASNAQGQGGYTF
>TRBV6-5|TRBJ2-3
CASHNPPDTQYF
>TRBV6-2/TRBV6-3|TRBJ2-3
CASSTSGRADTQYF
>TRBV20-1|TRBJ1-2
CSASDRDRGRANYGYTF
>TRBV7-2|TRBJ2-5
CASSPRGQPQETQYF
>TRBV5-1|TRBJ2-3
CASSLTVDTQYF
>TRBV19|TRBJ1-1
CASEDRVVGRRFEAFF
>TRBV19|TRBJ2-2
CASSGTGGWYGELFF
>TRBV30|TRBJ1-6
CAWSLDRGRSPLHF
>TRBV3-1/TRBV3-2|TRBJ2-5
CASSRDFYMDNSQETQYF
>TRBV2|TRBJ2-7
CASSEREGVGYEQYF
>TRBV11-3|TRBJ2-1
CASSRSFGQFF
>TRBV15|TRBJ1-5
CATSRDLGTGKEQPQHF
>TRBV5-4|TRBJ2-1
CASSLDRGKNNEQFF
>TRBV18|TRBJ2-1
CASSPDMSSYNEQFF
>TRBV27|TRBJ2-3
CASSLYPPGLRQYF
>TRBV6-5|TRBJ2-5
CASSWTGIEETQYF
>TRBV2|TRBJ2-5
CASSEDVPETQYF
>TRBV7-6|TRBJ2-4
CASSQSGGGANIQYF
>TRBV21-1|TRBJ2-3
CASIKTSGTDTQYF
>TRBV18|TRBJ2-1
CASSPGLAGYNEQFF
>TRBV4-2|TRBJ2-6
CASSPVPAGANVLTF
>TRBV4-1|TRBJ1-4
CASSQDGQGFEKLFF
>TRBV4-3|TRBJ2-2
CASSQGTGGDTGELFF
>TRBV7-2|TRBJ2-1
CASSTGLAGGVEQFF
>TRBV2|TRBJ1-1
CASSDGRGTEAFF
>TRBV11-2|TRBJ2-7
CASSSISRRQGRRNEQYF
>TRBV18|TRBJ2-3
CASSRDSPSTDTQYF
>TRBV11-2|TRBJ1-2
CASSSGTGNFGYTF
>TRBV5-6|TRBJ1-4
CASNRDATNEKLFF
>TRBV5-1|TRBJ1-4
CASSSRQPGQGEKLFF
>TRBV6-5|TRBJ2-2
CASSSHRNTGELFF
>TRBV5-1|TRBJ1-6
CASSQGIDSPLHF
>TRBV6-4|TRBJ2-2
CASSDQTATGELFF
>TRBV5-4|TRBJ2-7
CASSFMGSKYEQYF
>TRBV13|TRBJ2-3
CASSSRLAGGADTQYF
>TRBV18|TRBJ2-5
CASSQSSGSLETQYF
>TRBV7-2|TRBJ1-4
CASSFAGSTNEKLFF
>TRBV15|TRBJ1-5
CATSISTGNSNQPQHF
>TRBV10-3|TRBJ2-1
CAIGDRVAFNEQFF
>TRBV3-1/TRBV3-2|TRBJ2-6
CASSGDRSGANVLTF
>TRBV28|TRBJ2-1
CASSPPRGWGNEQFF
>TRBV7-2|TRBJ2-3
CASSLKAGAFPPPGTQYF
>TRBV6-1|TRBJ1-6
CASSDTRLSSYNSPLHF
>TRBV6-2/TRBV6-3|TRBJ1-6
CASSRTGGLLTLHF
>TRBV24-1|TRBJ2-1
CATGRGPYNEQFF
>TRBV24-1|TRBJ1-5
CATSDPRGSNQPQHF
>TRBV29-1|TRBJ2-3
CSGGTQGARVADTQYF
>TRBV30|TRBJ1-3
CAWSLGGGSGNTIYF
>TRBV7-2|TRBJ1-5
CASSHYRGAGNQPQHF